The 30 T cell receptor beta chains listed next were all sequenced from one sample in a study of naive and memory T cell subsets. Both TRBC1 and TRBC2 were covered by a beta constant-region primer of two equimolar oligonucleotides. TCRdb re-called the UMI-ligation and nested PCR reads through MiXCR, storing one row per CDR3 protein. The table includes 150,000 or so distinct CDR3 sequences, 15% to 20% detected once. Sequencing was carried out using naive CD4+ T cells from blood. The receptors were gathered from a human donor in good health.

In this sample, this clonotype turned up a few times. V usage is TRBV21-1 and J usage is TRBJ2-4; the table's D call TRBD1 went unverified against the DNA. TRBV21-1 is reported as a pseudogene. This CDR3 is 15 amino acids long. The CDR3 is CASSKDVDRKNIQYF. Here the CDR3 DNA reads TGTGCCAGCAGCAAAGACGTGGACAGAAAAAACATTCAGTACTTC.

This clonotype was counted only a few times. The chain is built from TRBV2 and TRBJ2-7; D perhaps matches TRBD1 (5 bases). The ends were cut back, 2 bases at V and 5 bases at J, with 13 bases in the middle. Germline V gene sequence: CDR1 SNHLY, CDR2 FYNNEI. The CDR3 length is 14 residues. The CDR3 DNA follows: TGTGCCAGCAGTGAAAGGGCAGGGTTGAACGAGCAGTACTTC. Protein: CASSERAGLNEQYF.

The rearrangement uses TRBV28 and TRBJ2-7; D is ambiguous. CDR3 length: 11 residues. The germline V and J ends were trimmed by 9 bases and 2 bases, with 8 bases remaining between them. Germline lookup yields CDR1 MDHEN and CDR2 SYDVKM. The chain's CDR3 is CASGQTYEQYF. The CDR3, as DNA: TGTGCCAGTGGTCAAACCTACGAGCAGTACTTC. Combining the CDR3 with reference TRBV28 and TRBJ2-7 gives the whole variable domain DVKVTQSSRYLVKRTGEKVFLECVQDMDHENMFWYRQDPGLGLRLIYFSYDVKMKEKGDIPEGYSVSREKKERFSLILESASTNQTSMYLCASGQTYEQYFGPGTRLTVT.

The gene calls are TRBV11-3 and TRBJ2-1, with D possibly being TRBD2 (5 bases). Germline assignment: CDR1 SGHNT and CDR2 YENEEA. Trimming cost V 5 bases and J 0 bases, with 23 bases left between them. The CDR3 is made up of 19 amino acids. As DNA, the CDR3 is TGTGCCAGCAGCCCTCATCCTTGGTCCCGGGGAAGCTCCTACAATGAGCAGTTCTTC. This translates into CASSPHPWSRGSSYNEQFF.

The chain has TRBV11-2 and TRBJ2-3; TRBD2 matches at 14 bases. The junction had 10 bases not matched to a gene; V was cut back by 5 bases and J by 0 bases. From germline, CDR1 is SGHAT and CDR2 FQNNGV. CDR3 length equals 19 residues. CDR3 coding DNA: TGTGCCAGCAGCCCCGGGACTAGCGGGAGACGCTTTAGCACAGATACGCAGTATTTT. Translated: CASSPGTSGRRFSTDTQYF.

This clonotype was seen at least ten times. The chain couples TRBV29-1 to TRBJ2-3; 7 bases fit TRBD2. The ends lost 5 bases at V and 1 base at J; junction bases unmatched: 3. The CDR3 sequence is 13 residues long. Germline V gives CDR1 SQVTM, CDR2 ANQGSEA. The CDR3 sequence is CSVMLAGTDTQYF. In nucleotides, the CDR3 is TGCAGCGTTATGCTAGCGGGCACAGATACGCAGTATTTT.

This clonotype turned up a few times. The genes are TRBV10-3 and TRBJ2-5; D gene uncertain. The germline V gene encodes CDR1 ENHRY and CDR2 SYGVKD. This CDR3 is built from 14 residues. V was clipped by 6 bases and J by 4 bases, with 15 bases between them. CDR3 bases: TGTGCCATCAGCCGCATTGGGTTCGGAGAGACCCAGTACTTC. It encodes CAISRIGFGETQYF.

There are a few counts of this clonotype. The V call is TRBV29-1, the J call TRBJ1-1; D remains unclear. Germline lookup yields CDR1 SQVTM and CDR2 ANQGSEA. The CDR3 is 14 residues long. V was shortened by 4 bases and J by 6 bases, with 18 bases between the two germline ends. CDR3 loop: CSVVVGAMKPEAFF. In DNA, the CDR3 is TGCAGCGTTGTGGTGGGCGCTATGAAACCTGAAGCTTTCTTT.

This clonotype was detected many times. The V gene is TRBV5-4, the J gene TRBJ2-3, with 9 bases matching TRBD2. Germline V CDR1 and CDR2: SGHNT, YYREEE (reference sequence). The CDR3 is 15 amino acids. The trim removed 0 bases at V and 4 bases at J, leaving 3 bases unmatched. The CDR3 protein is CASSLALAGSDTQYF. CDR3 nucleotide sequence: TGTGCCAGCAGCTTGGCCCTAGCGGGATCAGATACGCAGTATTTT.

This clonotype occurred a few times. The chain carries TRBV20-1 and TRBJ2-7; 10 positions agree with TRBD2. V trimming: 3 bases; J trimming: 4 bases; junction bases outside the gene matches: 6. The CDR3 is 14 residues long. Looked up from germline, CDR1 is DFQATT and CDR2 is SNEGSKA (reference sequence). CDR3 amino acids: CSARGLAGAYEQYF. DNA of the CDR3: TGCAGTGCTAGGGGTCTAGCGGGAGCTTACGAGCAGTACTTC.

Only a few counts were recorded for this clonotype. CDR3 bases: TGTGCCTGGAGTGTAGTTGGTTATGAGCAGTTCTTC. Amino acids: CAWSVVGYEQFF. This chain links TRBV30 with TRBJ2-1; unclear D gene. The germline V gene encodes CDR1 GTSNPN and CDR2 SVGIG (reference sequence). This CDR3 has 12 amino acids. Between the trimmed V and J ends, which lost 0 bases and 8 bases, there was a span of 8 bases.

This clonotype has more than one count but fewer than ten. The genes are TRBV7-2 and TRBJ2-3, with 9 bases lining up with TRBD2. The CDR3 totals 17 residues. V gave up 5 bases and J gave up 2 bases; unmatched junction bases: 11. Germline assignment: CDR1 SGHTA and CDR2 FQGNSA. The CDR3 here is CASSPLAGLLNTDTQYF. CDR3 coding DNA: TGTGCCAGCAGCCCCCTAGCGGGACTCCTTAACACAGATACGCAGTATTTT. Using reference TRBV7-2 and TRBJ2-3 for the parts outside the CDR3, the full variable domain is GAGVSQSPSNKVTEKGKDVELRCDPISGHTALYWYRQSLGQGLEFLIYFQGNSAPDKSGLPSDRFSAERTGGSVSTLTIQRTQQEDSAVYLCASSPLAGLLNTDTQYFGPGTRLTVL.

The chain uses TRBV5-5 and TRBJ1-1, with 8 bases matching TRBD1. V dropped 2 bases and J dropped 7; count of bases not matched to a gene: 10. Germline CDR1 SGHKS, CDR2 YYEKEE (reference sequence). This CDR3 has 15 residues. CDR3 sequence: CASSFQLRGQGEAFF. The CDR3 DNA follows: TGTGCCAGCAGCTTTCAGCTCAGGGGGCAGGGTGAAGCTTTCTTT. Drawing the rest from reference TRBV5-5 and TRBJ1-1, the complete variable domain is DAGVTQSPTHLIKTRGQQVTLRCSPISGHKSVSWYQQVLGQGPQFIFQYYEKEERGRGNFPDRFSARQFPNYSSELNVNALLLGDSALYLCASSFQLRGQGEAFFGQGTRLTVV.

This clonotype appeared a few times. V usage is TRBV20-1 and J usage is TRBJ1-5; 10 bases are a match to TRBD1. V was pared by 2 bases and J by 5 bases, with 3 bases of the junction left unmatched. Germline values: CDR1 DFQATT, CDR2 SNEGSKA (reference sequence). This CDR3 region has 14 residues. In nucleotides, the CDR3 is TGCAGTGCTAGATTCGGGACAGGGGATCAGCCCCAGCATTTT. It translates to CSARFGTGDQPQHF.

This clonotype was seen more than once but under ten times. V is TRBV7-8 and J is TRBJ2-1; D not resolved. With 3 bases removed from V and 9 bases from J, the gap between germline ends came to 12 bases. Germline loops: CDR1 SGHVS, CDR2 FQNEAQ. The CDR3 is 13 residues long. CDR3 sequence reads: CASSLEPRGEQFF. In nucleotides, the CDR3 is TGTGCCAGCAGCTTGGAGCCACGAGGTGAGCAGTTCTTC.

This rearrangement joins TRBV7-9 to TRBJ2-7; TRBD1 agrees at 7 bases. V shed 5 bases, J shed 2 bases, and the junction held 6 bases outside the gene matches. Germline V gene sequence: CDR1 SEHNR, CDR2 FQNEAQ (reference sequence). There are 14 residues in the CDR3. The CDR3: CASSEDRVPYEQYF. The CDR3 DNA follows: TGTGCCAGCAGCGAAGACAGGGTTCCCTACGAGCAGTACTTC.

The chain couples TRBV5-1 to TRBJ1-5; 7 bases are shared with TRBD1. CDR1 is SGHRS and CDR2 is YFSETQ in the germline V gene. CDR3 length: 15 amino acids. Trimming took 0 bases from V and 6 from J; bases not matched to a gene: 6. This CDR3 reads CASSLGQGRGQPQHF. The CDR3 DNA reads TGCGCCAGCAGCTTGGGACAGGGACGCGGTCAGCCCCAGCATTTT.

In the case of this clonotype: A read error may produce the germline difference seen at one junction end. This chain links TRBV7-2 with TRBJ2-7; a weak D match, TRBD2 (6 bases). CDR3 length: 15 residues. The germline V gene encodes CDR1 SGHTA and CDR2 FQGNSA. The CDR3 DNA sequence: TGTGCCAGCAGCTTAATTACCAGCGGGTCCTACGAGCTGTACTTC. This encodes CASSLITSGSYELYF.

This clonotype was recorded a few times. The chain employs TRBV4-3 and TRBJ2-1; D uncertain. The CDR3 runs 14 residues. Germline loops: CDR1 LGHNA, CDR2 YSLEER. Trimming took off 6 bases at V and 5 bases at J, with 14 bases between the two ends. In DNA form, the CDR3 reads TGCGCCAGCAGAGCTATGGGTTCCCACAATGAGCAGTTCTTC. Translation gives CASRAMGSHNEQFF.

J is TRBJ2-7 and V is TRBV28; D gene ambiguous. V was trimmed by 7 bases and J by 0 bases, leaving 7 bases between them. CDR1 is MDHEN, CDR2 SYDVKM, per germline. CDR3 length: 12 residues. The CDR3 region is CASKDYSYEQYF. Written as DNA, the CDR3 is TGTGCCAGCAAGGATTACTCCTACGAGCAGTACTTC. The full variable domain, rest sourced from reference TRBV28 and TRBJ2-7, is DVKVTQSSRYLVKRTGEKVFLECVQDMDHENMFWYRQDPGLGLRLIYFSYDVKMKEKGDIPEGYSVSREKKERFSLILESASTNQTSMYLCASKDYSYEQYFGPGTRLTVT.

The genes are TRBV7-6 and TRBJ2-5; 11 bases match TRBD2. CDR3 size: 18 residues. The V gene end was trimmed by 6 bases and the J gene end by 4 bases; junction bases not matched to a gene: 16. Germline V lookup: CDR1 SGHVS, CDR2 FNYEAQ. As DNA, the CDR3 is TGTGCCAGCAGTACTCAAATTAGCGGGAGGGCCTCTGGAGAGACCCAGTACTTC. This sequence encodes CASSTQISGRASGETQYF.

The sample holds a few counts of this clonotype. The chain recombines TRBV6-2 or TRBV6-3 with TRBJ2-7; 11 bases fit TRBD2. Germline CDR1 and CDR2: MNHEY and SVGEGT. V gave up 2 bases and J gave up 1 base; unmatched junction bases: 4. The CDR3 sequence is 16 residues long. As DNA, the CDR3 is TGTGCCAGCAGTTACGCTCTAGCGGGAGGTTCCTACGAGCAGTACTTC. Translating it yields CASSYALAGGSYEQYF.

The V and J genes are TRBV14 and TRBJ2-5; 13 bases are shared with TRBD2. Germline V gene lookup returns CDR1 SGHDN and CDR2 FVKESK. CDR3 length: 15 amino acids. V lost 5 bases, J lost 4 bases, and 4 bases stayed unmatched. CDR3: CASSAGLAGVETQYF. CDR3 in DNA: TGTGCCAGCAGCGCCGGACTAGCGGGAGTAGAGACCCAGTACTTC.

This clonotype was detected many times. The rearrangement uses TRBV6-5 and TRBJ1-3; D call uncertain. Between the trimmed V and J ends, which lost 6 bases and 0 bases, there was a span of 12 bases. The CDR3 is 15 residues long. Germline V gene data show CDR1 as MNHEY and CDR2 as SVGAGI. The CDR3 spells CASRTSLYSGNTIYF. The CDR3 DNA sequence: TGTGCCAGCAGAACTAGCCTCTACTCTGGAAACACCATATATTTT.

There are many counts of this clonotype. J is TRBJ2-5 and V is TRBV12-3 or TRBV12-4; TRBD2 is a possible D gene (6 bases). Trimming shortened V by 3 bases and J by 4 bases, and 15 bases separated the two germline ends. CDR3 length: 15 residues. The CDR3 bases are TGTGCCAGCAGTTTTCTCGCGGGGCGAAGAGAGACCCAGTACTTC. Its protein product is CASSFLAGRRETQYF.

This clonotype occurred a few times. The V gene is TRBV28, the J gene TRBJ1-3; maybe TRBD1 (5 bases). Trimming pared 0 bases from V and 1 base from J, leaving 13 bases between. Per the germline V gene, CDR1 is MDHEN and CDR2 is SYDVKM. This CDR3 region has 17 residues. The CDR3 reads CASSLWRGIRSGNTIYF. The CDR3, as DNA: TGTGCCAGCAGTTTATGGCGGGGCATTCGATCTGGAAACACCATATATTTT. Full variable domain (missing parts from reference TRBV28 and TRBJ1-3): DVKVTQSSRYLVKRTGEKVFLECVQDMDHENMFWYRQDPGLGLRLIYFSYDVKMKEKGDIPEGYSVSREKKERFSLILESASTNQTSMYLCASSLWRGIRSGNTIYFGEGSWLTVV.

This clonotype has just a few counts. The V gene is TRBV7-2, the J gene TRBJ2-2; the D is unclear. Trimming removed 3 bases at V and 7 bases at J, with 15 bases between. This CDR3 has 15 amino acids. Germline V gene sequence: CDR1 SGHTA, CDR2 FQGNSA. CDR3 DNA: TGTGCCAGCAGCTTTCGTTTAGCATTGGGCGGGGAGCTGTTTTTT. Translated, it gives CASSFRLALGGELFF.

This clonotype was detected ten times or more. The J gene is TRBJ2-7, the V gene TRBV10-3; D unclear. This CDR3 is 11 amino acids long. V dropped 2 bases and J dropped 3 bases, with 2 bases sitting between them. Germline V gene sequence: CDR1 ENHRY, CDR2 SYGVKD. The CDR3 nucleotides are TGTGCCATCAGTGAGATCTACGAGCAGTACTTC. Translated, it gives CAISEIYEQYF.

This chain joins TRBV20-1 and TRBJ2-3; 11 nucleotides align to TRBD2. This CDR3 region has 13 residues. The germline V gene has CDR1 DFQATT and CDR2 SNEGSKA (reference sequence). V was clipped by 6 bases and J by 4 bases; unmatched bases: 3. CDR3 protein: CSAKLAGADTQYF. DNA for the CDR3: TGCAGTGCCAAACTAGCGGGAGCAGATACGCAGTATTTT.

V usage is TRBV3-1 and J usage is TRBJ2-1; D remains unclear. Trimming took 4 bases from V and 1 from J, leaving 11 bases between them. The germline V gene encodes CDR1 LGHDT and CDR2 YNNKEL (reference sequence). The CDR3 has 15 residues. CDR3 amino acids: CASSRSSLSYNEQFF. Written as DNA, the CDR3 is TGTGCCAGCAGCCGGAGTAGCTTGTCCTACAATGAGCAGTTCTTC.